This TCR beta chain was recorded in a study of control samples from healthy donors and cancer patients. Sequencing used immunoSEQ multiplex PCR; TCRdb keeps in-frame clones, though not all of them. The data hold some 67,000 clones, with roughly 89% observed a single time. Germline CDR1 reads SGHNT; CDR2 reads YYREEE (reference sequence). Trimming shortened V by 0 bases and J by 1 base, and 7 bases separated the two germline ends. The CDR3 extends over 14 amino acids. The receptor comes from a man between 60 and 75 years old with lung cancer. Sequences were obtained from PBMCs. The gene calls are TRBV5-4 and TRBJ2-5; D not resolved. CDR3 bases: TGTGCCAGCAGCTTGGCCCGAATCCAAGAGACCCAGTACTTC. Its translation is CASSLARIQETQYF.